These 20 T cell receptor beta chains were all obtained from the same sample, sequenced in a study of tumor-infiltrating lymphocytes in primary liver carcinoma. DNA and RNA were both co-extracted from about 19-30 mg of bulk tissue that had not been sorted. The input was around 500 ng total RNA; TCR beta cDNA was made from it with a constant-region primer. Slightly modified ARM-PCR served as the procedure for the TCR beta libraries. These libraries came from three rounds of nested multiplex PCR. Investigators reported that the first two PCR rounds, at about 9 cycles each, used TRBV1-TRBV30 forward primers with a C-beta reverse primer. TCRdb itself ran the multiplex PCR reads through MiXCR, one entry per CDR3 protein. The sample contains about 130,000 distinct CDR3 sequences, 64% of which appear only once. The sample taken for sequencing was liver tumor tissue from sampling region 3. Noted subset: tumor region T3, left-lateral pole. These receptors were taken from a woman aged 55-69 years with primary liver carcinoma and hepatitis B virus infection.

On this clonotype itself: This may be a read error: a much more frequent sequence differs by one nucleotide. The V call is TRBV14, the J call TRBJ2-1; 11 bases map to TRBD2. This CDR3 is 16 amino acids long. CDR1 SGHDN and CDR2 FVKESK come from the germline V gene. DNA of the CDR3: TGTGCCAGCAGCCTCCTAGCGGGAGGTCAATACAATGAGCCGTTCTTC. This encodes CASSLLAGGQYNEPFF.

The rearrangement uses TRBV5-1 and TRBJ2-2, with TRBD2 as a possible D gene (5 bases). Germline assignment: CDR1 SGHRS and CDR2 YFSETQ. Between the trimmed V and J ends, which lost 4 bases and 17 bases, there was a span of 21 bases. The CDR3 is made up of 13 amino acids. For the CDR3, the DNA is TGCGCCAGCAGCCCAGGTAACACCGGGGAGCCATTTTTT. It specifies CASSPGNTGEPFF. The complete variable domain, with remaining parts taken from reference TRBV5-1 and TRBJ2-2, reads KAGVTQTPRYLIKTRGQQVTLSCSPISGHRSVSWYQQTPGQGLQFLFEYFSETQRNKGNFPGRFSGRQFSNSRSEMNVSTLELGDSALYLCASSPGNTGEPFFGEGSRLTVL.

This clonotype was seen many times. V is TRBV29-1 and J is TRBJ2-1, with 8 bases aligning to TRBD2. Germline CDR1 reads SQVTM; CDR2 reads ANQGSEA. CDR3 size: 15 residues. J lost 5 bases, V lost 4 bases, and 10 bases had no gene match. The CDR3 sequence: CSVAGRSGKNNEQFF. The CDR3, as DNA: TGCAGCGTTGCAGGACGTAGCGGGAAGAACAATGAGCAGTTCTTC.

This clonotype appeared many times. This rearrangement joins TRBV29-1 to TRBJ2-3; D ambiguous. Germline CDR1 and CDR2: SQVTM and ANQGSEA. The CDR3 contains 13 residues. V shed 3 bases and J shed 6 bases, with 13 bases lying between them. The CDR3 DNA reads TGCAGCGTTGACGCGAGCTCGGTGGATACGCAGTATTTT. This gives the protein CSVDASSVDTQYF.

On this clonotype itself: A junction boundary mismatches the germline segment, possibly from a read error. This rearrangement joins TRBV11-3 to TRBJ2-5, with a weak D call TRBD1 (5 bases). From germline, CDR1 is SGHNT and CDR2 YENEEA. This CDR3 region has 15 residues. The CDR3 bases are TGCGCCAGCAGTTCCCTTAAGGGGCGAGGAGAGACCCAGTACTTC. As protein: CASSSLKGRGETQYF.

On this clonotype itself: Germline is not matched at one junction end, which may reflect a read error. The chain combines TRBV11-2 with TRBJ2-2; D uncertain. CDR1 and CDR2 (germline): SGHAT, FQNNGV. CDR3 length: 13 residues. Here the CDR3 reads CTSCLDRTGELFF. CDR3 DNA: TGTACCAGCTGCTTAGATAGGACCGGGGAGCTGTTTTTT.

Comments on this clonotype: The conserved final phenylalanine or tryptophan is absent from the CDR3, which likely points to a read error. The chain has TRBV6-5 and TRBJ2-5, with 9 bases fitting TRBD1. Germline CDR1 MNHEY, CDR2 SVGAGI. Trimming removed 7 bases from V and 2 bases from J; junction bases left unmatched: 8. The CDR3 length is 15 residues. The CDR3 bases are TGTGCCAGCAATTTTGGACAGGGGAGACAAGAGACCCAGTACTCC. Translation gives CASNFGQGRQETQYS.

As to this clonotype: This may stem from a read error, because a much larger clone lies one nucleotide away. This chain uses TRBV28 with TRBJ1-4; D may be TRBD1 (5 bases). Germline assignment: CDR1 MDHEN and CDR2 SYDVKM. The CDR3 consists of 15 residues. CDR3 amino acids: CASNSIRQGGEKLLF. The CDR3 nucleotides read TGTGCCAGCAACAGCATCCGCCAGGGTGGTGAAAAACTGCTTTTT.

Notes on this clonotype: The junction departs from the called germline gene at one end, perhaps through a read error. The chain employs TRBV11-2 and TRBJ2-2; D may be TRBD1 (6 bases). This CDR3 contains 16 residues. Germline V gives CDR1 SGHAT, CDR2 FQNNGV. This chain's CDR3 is CASNLHRDPNTGELLF. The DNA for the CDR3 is TGTGCCAGCAACTTGCACAGGGACCCGAACACCGGGGAGCTGCTTTTT.

CDR3 in DNA: TGTGCCAGCAGCTTGTACGGGAGGGCCATTAGATATGAGCAGTTCTTC. Encoded protein: CASSLYGRAIRYEQFF. V gene TRBV7-9 combines with J gene TRBJ2-1; 8 bases are a match to TRBD2. The CDR3 has 16 amino acids. Germline V gives CDR1 SEHNR, CDR2 FQNEAQ (reference sequence). Trimming cost V 3 bases and J 8 bases; bases outside gene matches: 12.

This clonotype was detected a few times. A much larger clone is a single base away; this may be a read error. For the CDR3, the DNA is TGTGCCAGCAACCGACAGATTAATCAGCCCCAGCATTTT. Translation gives CASNRQINQPQHF. The J gene is TRBJ1-5, the V gene TRBV6-5; D may be TRBD1 (5 bases). CDR1 and CDR2 from the germline V gene are MNHEY and SVGAGI. This CDR3 spans 13 amino acids. V lost 7 bases to trimming and J lost 4 bases, with 11 bases between them.

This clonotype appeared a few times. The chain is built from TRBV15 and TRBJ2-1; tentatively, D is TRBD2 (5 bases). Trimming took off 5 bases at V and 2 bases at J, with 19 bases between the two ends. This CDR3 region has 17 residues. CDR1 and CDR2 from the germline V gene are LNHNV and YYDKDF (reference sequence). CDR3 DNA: TGTGCCACCAGCTTTCGCCCCGCCGGGGAACCCTACAATGAGCAGTTCTTC. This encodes CATSFRPAGEPYNEQFF. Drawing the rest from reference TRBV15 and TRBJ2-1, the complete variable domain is DAMVIQNPRYQVTQFGKPVTLSCSQTLNHNVMYWYQQKSSQAPKLLFHYYDKDFNNEADTPDNFQSRRPNTSFCFLDIRSPGLGDTAMYLCATSFRPAGEPYNEQFFGPGTRLTVL.

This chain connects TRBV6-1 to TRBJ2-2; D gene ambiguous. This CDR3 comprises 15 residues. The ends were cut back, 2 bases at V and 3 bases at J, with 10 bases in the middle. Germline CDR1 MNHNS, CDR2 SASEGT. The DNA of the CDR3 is TGTGCCAGCAGTGAATGGGGTCTGTACACCGGGGAGCTGTTTTTT. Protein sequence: CASSEWGLYTGELFF.

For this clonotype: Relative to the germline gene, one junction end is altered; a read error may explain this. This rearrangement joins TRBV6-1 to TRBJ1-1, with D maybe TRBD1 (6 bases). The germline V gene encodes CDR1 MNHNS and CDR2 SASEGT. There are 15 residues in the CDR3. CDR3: CASSAPGAGNSEAFF. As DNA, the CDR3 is TGTGCCAGCAGTGCCCCAGGGGCTGGGAACAGTGAAGCTTTCTTT.

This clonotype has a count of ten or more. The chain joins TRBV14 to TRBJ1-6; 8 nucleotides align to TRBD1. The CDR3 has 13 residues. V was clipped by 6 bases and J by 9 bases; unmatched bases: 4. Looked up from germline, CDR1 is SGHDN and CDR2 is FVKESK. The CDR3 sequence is CASSLTGGSPLHF. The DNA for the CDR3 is TGTGCCAGCAGTCTTACAGGGGGTTCACCCCTCCACTTT.

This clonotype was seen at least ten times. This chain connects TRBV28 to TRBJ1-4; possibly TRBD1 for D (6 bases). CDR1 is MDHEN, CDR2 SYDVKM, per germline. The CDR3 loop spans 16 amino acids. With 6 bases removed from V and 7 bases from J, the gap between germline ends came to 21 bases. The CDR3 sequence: CASRPGTGGGVEKLFF. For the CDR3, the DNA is TGTGCCAGCAGGCCCGGGACGGGGGGCGGCGTTGAAAAACTGTTTTTT.

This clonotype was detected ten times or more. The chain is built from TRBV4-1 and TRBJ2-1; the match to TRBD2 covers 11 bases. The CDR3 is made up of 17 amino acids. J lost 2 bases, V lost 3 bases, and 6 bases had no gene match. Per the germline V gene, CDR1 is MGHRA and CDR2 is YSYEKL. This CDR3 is CASSHDLAGGPYNEQFF. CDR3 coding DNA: TGCGCCAGCAGCCATGATTTAGCGGGAGGGCCCTACAATGAGCAGTTCTTC.

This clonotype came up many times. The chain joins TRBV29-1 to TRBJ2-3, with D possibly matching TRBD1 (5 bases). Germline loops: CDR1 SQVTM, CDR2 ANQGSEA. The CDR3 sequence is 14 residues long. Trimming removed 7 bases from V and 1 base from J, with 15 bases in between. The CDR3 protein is CSGTDSWGTDTQYF. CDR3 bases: TGCAGCGGCACCGACAGTTGGGGCACAGATACGCAGTATTTT.

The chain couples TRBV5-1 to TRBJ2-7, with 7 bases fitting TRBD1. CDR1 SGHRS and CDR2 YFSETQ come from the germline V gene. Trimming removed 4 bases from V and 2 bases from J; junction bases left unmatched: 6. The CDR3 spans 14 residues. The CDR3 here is CASSGNRGPYEQYF. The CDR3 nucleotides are TGCGCCAGCAGCGGGAACAGGGGTCCCTACGAGCAGTACTTC.

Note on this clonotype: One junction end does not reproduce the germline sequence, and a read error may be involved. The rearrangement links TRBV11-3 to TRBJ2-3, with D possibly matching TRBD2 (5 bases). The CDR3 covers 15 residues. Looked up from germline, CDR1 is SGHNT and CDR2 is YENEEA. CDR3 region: CASSYKWENWDTQYF. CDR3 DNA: TGTGCCAGTAGCTACAAGTGGGAGAATTGGGATACGCAGTATTTT.